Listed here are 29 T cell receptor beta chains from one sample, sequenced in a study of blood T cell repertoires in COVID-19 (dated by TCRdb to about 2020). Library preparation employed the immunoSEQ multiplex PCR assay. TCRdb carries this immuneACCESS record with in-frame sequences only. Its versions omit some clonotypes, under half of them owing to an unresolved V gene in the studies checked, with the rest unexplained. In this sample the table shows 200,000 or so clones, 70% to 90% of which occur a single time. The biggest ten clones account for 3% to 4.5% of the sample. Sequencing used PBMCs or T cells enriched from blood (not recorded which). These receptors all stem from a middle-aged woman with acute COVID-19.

The CDR3 DNA reads as TGTGCCAGCAGTTCCGGGATTAGCAATCAGCCCCAGCATTTT. This codes for CASSSGISNQPQHF. The rearrangement links TRBV27 to TRBJ1-5; D is unresolved. Germline V gene lookup returns CDR1 MNHEY and CDR2 SMNVEV (reference sequence). The CDR3 contains 14 residues. Trimming left V 4 bases short and J 0 bases short, with 7 bases between.

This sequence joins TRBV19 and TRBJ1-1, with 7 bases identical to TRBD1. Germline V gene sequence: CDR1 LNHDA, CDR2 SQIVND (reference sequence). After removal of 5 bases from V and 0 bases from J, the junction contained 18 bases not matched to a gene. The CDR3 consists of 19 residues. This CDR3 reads CASSALTGFLGNMNTEAFF. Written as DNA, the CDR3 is TGTGCCAGTAGTGCATTGACAGGGTTTCTGGGAAACATGAACACTGAAGCTTTCTTT.

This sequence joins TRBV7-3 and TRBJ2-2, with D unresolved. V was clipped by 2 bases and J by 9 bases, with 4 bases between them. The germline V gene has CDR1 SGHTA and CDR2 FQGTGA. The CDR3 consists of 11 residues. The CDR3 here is CASSLGRELFF. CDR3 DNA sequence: TGTGCCAGCAGCTTAGGGCGGGAGCTGTTTTTT. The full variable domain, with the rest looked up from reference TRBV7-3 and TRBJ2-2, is GAGVSQTPSNKVTEKGKYVELRCDPISGHTALYWYRQSLGQGPEFLIYFQGTGAADDSGLPNDRFFAVRPEGSVSTLKIQRTERGDSAVYLCASSLGRELFFGEGSRLTVL.

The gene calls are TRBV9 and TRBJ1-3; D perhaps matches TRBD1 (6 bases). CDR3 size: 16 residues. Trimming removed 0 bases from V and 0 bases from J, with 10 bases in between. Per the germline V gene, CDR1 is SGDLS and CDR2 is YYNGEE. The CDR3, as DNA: TGTGCCAGCAGCGTAGGTAGGGGGAGCTCTGGAAACACCATATATTTT. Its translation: CASSVGRGSSGNTIYF. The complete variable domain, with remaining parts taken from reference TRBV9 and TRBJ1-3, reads DSGVTQTPKHLITATGQRVTLRCSPRSGDLSVYWYQQSLDQGLQFLIQYYNGEERAKGNILERFSAQQFPDLHSELNLSSLELGDSALYFCASSVGRGSSGNTIYFGEGSWLTVV.

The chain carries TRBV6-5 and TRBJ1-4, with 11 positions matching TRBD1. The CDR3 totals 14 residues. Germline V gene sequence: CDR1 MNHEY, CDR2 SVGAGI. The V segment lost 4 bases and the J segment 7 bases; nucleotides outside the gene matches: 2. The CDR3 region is CASSSGTGGEKLFF. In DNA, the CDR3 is TGTGCCAGCAGTTCCGGGACAGGGGGTGAAAAACTGTTTTTT.

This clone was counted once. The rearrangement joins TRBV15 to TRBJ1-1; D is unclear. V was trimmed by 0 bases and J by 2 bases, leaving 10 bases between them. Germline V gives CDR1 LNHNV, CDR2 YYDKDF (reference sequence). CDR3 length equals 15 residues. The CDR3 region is CATSREKQLNTEAFF. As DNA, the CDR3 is TGTGCCACCAGCAGAGAGAAACAGCTAAACACTGAAGCTTTCTTT.

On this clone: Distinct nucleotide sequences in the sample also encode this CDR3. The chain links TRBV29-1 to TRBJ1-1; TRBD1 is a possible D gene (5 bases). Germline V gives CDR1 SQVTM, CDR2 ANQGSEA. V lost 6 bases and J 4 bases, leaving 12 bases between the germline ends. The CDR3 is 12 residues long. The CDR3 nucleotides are TGCAGCGTAGGGGAGGGTGGCACTGAAGCTTTCTTT. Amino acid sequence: CSVGEGGTEAFF. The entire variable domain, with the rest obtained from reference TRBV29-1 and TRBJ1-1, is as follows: SAVISQKPSRDICQRGTSLTIQCQVDSQVTMMFWYRQQPGQSLTLIATANQGSEATYESGFVIDKFPISRPNLTFSTLTVSNMSPEDSSIYLCSVGEGGTEAFFGQGTRLTVV.

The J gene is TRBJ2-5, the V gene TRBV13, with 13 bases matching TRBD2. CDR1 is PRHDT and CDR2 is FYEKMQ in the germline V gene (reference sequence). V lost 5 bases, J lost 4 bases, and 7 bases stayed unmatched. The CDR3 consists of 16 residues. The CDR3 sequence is CASSHILAGGPETQYF. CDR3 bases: TGTGCCAGCAGCCACATACTAGCGGGGGGGCCAGAGACCCAGTACTTC.

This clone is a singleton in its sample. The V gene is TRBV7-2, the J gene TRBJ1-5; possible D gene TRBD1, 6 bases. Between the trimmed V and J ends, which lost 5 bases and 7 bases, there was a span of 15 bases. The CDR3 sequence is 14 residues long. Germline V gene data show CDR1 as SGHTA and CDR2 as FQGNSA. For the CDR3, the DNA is TGTGCCAGCAGCCTGACAGGCCCGGGACAGCCCCAGCATTTT. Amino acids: CASSLTGPGQPQHF.

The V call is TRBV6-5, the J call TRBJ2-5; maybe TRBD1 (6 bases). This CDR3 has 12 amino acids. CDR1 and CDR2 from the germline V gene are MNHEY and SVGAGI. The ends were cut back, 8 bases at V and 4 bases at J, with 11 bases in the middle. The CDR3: CASLTGLETQYF. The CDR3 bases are TGTGCCAGCCTTACAGGGTTAGAGACCCAGTACTTC.

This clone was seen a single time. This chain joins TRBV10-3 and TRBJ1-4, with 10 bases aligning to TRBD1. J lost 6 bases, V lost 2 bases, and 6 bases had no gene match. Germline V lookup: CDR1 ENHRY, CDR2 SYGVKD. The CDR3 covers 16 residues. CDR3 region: CAISEAIGTGDEKLFF. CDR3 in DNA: TGTGCCATCAGTGAGGCAATAGGGACAGGGGATGAAAAACTGTTTTTT.

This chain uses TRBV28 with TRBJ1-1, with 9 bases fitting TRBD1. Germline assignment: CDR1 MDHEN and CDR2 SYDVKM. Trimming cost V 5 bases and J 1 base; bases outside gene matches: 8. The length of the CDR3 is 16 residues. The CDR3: CASSPPTGGSNTEAFF. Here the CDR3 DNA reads TGTGCCAGCAGTCCCCCGACAGGGGGTTCGAACACTGAAGCTTTCTTT.

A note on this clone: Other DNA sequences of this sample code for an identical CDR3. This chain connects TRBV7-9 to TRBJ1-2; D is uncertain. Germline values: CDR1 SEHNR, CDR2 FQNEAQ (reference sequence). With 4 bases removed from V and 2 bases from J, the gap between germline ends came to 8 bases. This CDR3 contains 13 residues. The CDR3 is CASSSAGNYGYTF. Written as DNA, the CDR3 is TGTGCCAGCAGCTCGGCGGGGAACTATGGCTACACCTTC.

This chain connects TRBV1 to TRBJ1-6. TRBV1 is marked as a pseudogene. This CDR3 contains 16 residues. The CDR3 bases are TGCACCAGCAGCCAAGCCCTGGCGGAGAATAATTCACCCCTCCACTTT. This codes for CTSSQALAENNSPLHF.

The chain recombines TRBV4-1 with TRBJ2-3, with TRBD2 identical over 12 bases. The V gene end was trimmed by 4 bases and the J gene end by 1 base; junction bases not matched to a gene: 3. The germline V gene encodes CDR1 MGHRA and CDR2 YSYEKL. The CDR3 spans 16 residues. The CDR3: CASSLGLAGRTDTQYF. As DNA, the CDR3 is TGCGCCAGCAGCCTGGGACTAGCGGGCCGCACAGATACGCAGTATTTT.

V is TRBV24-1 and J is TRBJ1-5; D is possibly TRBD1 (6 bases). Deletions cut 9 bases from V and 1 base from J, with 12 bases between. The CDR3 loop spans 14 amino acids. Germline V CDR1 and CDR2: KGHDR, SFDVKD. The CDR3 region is CATGAGASNQPQHF. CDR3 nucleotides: TGTGCCACCGGAGCGGGGGCCAGCAATCAGCCCCAGCATTTT.

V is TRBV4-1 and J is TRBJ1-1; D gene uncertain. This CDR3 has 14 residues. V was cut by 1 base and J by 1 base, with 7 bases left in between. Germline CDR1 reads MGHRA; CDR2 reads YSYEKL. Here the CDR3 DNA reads TGCGCCAGCAGCCAAGTAGGAGGGAACACTGAAGCTTTCTTT. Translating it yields CASSQVGGNTEAFF.

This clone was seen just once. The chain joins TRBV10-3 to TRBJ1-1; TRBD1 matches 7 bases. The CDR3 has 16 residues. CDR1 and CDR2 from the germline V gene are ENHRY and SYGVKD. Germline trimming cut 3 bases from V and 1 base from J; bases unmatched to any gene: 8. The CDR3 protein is CAISEVSGQPNTEAFF. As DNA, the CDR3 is TGTGCCATCAGTGAAGTTTCGGGACAGCCGAACACTGAAGCTTTCTTT.

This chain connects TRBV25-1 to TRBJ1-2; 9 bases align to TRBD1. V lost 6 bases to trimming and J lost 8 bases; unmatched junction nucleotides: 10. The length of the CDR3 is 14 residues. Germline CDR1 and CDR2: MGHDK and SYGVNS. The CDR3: CASRTQGTGSGYTF. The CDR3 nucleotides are TGTGCCAGCAGAACTCAAGGGACAGGGTCAGGCTACACCTTC.

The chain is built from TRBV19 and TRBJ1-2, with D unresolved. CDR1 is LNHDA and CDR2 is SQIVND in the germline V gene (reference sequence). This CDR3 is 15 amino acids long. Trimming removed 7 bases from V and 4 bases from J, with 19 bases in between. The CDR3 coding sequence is TGTGCCAGTACAACTGCAATCCGACGGGTCTATGGCTACACCTTC. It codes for CASTTAIRRVYGYTF.

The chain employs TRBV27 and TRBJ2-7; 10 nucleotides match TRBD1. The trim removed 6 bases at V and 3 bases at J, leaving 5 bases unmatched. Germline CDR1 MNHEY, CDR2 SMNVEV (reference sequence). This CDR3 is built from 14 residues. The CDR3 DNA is TGTGCCAGCAGCCTGGACAGGGGGTTCTACGAGCAGTACTTC. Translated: CASSLDRGFYEQYF.

CDR3 residues: CASSLGTGTTGDTQYF. The CDR3 nucleotides read TGCGCCAGCAGCTTGGGGACGGGAACTACGGGAGATACGCAGTATTTT. This rearrangement joins TRBV5-1 to TRBJ2-3, with D perhaps TRBD2 (5 bases). Looked up from germline, CDR1 is SGHRS and CDR2 is YFSETQ. The CDR3 contains 16 residues. Trimming removed 0 bases at V and 5 bases at J, with 16 bases between.

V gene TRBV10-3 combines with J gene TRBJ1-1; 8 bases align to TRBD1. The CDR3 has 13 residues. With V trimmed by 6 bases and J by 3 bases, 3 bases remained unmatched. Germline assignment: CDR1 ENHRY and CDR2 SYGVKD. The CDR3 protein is CAISEDRDTEAFF. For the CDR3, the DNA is TGTGCCATCAGCGAGGACAGGGACACTGAAGCTTTCTTT.

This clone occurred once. The CDR3 coding sequence is TGTGCCAGCAGTGACGGGGCTAGCGCCCGACCGAGCTACGAGCAGTACGTC. Protein sequence: CASSDGASARPSYEQYV. This chain joins TRBV6-1 and TRBJ2-7, with D possibly TRBD2 on 6 matching bases. V lost 3 bases, J lost 3 bases, and 21 bases lay in between. The CDR3 totals 17 residues. Germline values: CDR1 MNHNS, CDR2 SASEGT.

The CDR3 protein is CASSELASGVGEQYV. In DNA, the CDR3 is TGTGCCAGCAGTGAGTTGGCTAGCGGGGTAGGGGAGCAGTACGTC. The chain carries TRBV2 and TRBJ2-7; TRBD2 aligns across 9 bases. Per the germline V gene, CDR1 is SNHLY and CDR2 is FYNNEI. This CDR3 contains 15 residues. V shed 3 bases and J 7 bases; nucleotides not matched to a gene: 10.

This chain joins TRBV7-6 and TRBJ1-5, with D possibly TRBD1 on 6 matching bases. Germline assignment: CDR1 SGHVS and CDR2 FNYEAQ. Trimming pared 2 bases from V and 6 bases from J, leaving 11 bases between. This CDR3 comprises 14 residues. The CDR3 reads CASSLLGASQPQHF. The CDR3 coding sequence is TGTGCCAGCAGCTTATTGGGGGCTAGTCAGCCCCAGCATTTT.

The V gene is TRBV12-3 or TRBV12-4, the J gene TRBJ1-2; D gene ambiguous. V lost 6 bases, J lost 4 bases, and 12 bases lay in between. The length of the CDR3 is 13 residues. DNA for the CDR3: TGTGCCAGCAGCCGGAGCGGCCTCTATGGCTACACCTTC. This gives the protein CASSRSGLYGYTF.

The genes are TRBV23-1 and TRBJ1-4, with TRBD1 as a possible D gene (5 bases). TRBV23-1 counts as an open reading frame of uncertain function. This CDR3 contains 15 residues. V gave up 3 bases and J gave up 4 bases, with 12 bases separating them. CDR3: CASSQYRDFNEKLFF. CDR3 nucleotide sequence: TGCGCCAGCAGTCAGTACCGGGACTTTAATGAAAAACTGTTTTTT.

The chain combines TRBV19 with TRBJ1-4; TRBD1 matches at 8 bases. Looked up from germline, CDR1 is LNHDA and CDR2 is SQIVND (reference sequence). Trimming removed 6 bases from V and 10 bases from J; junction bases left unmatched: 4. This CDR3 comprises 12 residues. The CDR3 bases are TGTGCCAGTAGAGCCACAGGGGGAAAACTGTTTTTT. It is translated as CASRATGGKLFF.